This T cell receptor beta chain derives from a study of blood T cell repertoires in COVID-19. With 2 bases clipped from V and 9 bases from J, the junction kept 8 bases outside the gene matches. The CDR3 is 16 amino acids. Germline CDR1 and CDR2: SGHTS and YDEGEE. Method: immunoSEQ multiplex PCR; TCRdb's copy keeps in-frame clones and lacks some. Among a few hundred thousand clones, around 87% were seen once, and the ten largest hold 1.3%. Enrollees, roughly 18 to 95 years old, lived in about two dozen US areas. The sample taken for sequencing was PBMCs or T cells enriched from blood (not recorded which). The clonotype was recovered from a man aged 25-40 years who had recovered from COVID-19. The V call is TRBV5-8, the J call TRBJ1-6, with 10 bases fitting TRBD1. The CDR3 nucleotides are TGTGCCAGCAGCTTCACCGGGACAGGGGTATCTTCACCCCTCCACTTT. Protein sequence: CASSFTGTGVSSPLHF.